Listed below are T cell receptor beta chains from one sample, sequenced in a study of blood T cell repertoires in COVID-19. Using immunoSEQ multiplex PCR, the repertoire was profiled, and TCRdb retains in-frame clones only, with some absent. The table lists 30,000 to 45,000 clones, 87% of them singletons. Sequencing was carried out using peripheral blood. These receptors were taken from a human donor in a cohort sampled during active COVID-19. The CDR3 runs from the conserved cysteine through the conserved F or W. D genes are given only for firm matches. The size of a clone is reported for some rows only, either as once, few or many, or as a class for expanded clones.

clone size	V gene	J gene	D gene	CDR3 protein	CDR3 DNA
-	TRBV3-1/TRBV3-2	TRBJ1-2	-	CASSQGMGFYGYTF	TGTGCCAGCAGCCAAGGGATGGGCTTCTATGGCTACACCTTC
-	TRBV29-1	TRBJ1-1	TRBD1	CSVRTGGGTEAFF	TGCAGCGTCCGGACAGGGGGCGGCACTGAAGCTTTCTTT
-	TRBV5-4	TRBJ2-7	TRBD1	CASSLAGQGNEQYF	TGTGCCAGCAGCTTGGCGGGACAGGGAAACGAGCAGTACTTC
-	TRBV15	TRBJ1-2	TRBD1	CATSRLKGAQQANYGYTF	TGTGCCACCAGCAGGTTAAAGGGGGCCCAGCAAGCTAACTATGGCTACACCTTC
-	TRBV7-9	TRBJ2-5	TRBD2	CAGSLDQGGQETQYF	TGTGCCGGCAGCTTAGATCAGGGAGGGCAAGAGACCCAGTACTTC
-	TRBV29-1	TRBJ1-3	-	CSVESDDGGPNTIYF	TGCAGCGTGGAGTCTGATGATGGGGGCCCTAACACCATATATTTT
-	TRBV12-3/TRBV12-4	TRBJ1-1	-	CASSLQGNTEAFF	TGTGCCAGCAGTTTACAGGGAAACACTGAAGCTTTCTTT
once	TRBV6-5	TRBJ1-6	-	CASSYDRGPYNSPLHF	TGTGCCAGCAGCTACGACAGAGGTCCCTATAATTCACCCCTCCACTTT
-	TRBV30	TRBJ2-1	-	CAWSVRRDNEQFF	TGTGCCTGGAGTGTTCGCAGGGACAATGAGCAGTTCTTC
few	TRBV6-2/TRBV6-3	TRBJ2-7	-	CASSSYTGYEQYF	TGTGCCAGCAGTTCGTATACAGGCTACGAGCAGTACTTC
few	TRBV19	TRBJ1-1	-	CASRSTEAFF	TGTGCCAGTAGGAGCACTGAAGCTTTCTTT
-	TRBV7-2	TRBJ1-6	-	CASSLRGRGTGLNSPLHF	TGTGCCAGCAGCTTAAGAGGCCGCGGTACAGGGCTTAATTCACCCCTCCACTTT
-	TRBV11-2	TRBJ1-1	-	CASSRGVEYTEAFF	TGTGCCAGCAGCCGGGGAGTAGAGTACACTGAAGCTTTCTTT
-	TRBV7-9	TRBJ2-7	-	CASSLELSYEQYF	TGTGCCAGCAGCTTAGAGCTTTCTTACGAGCAGTACTTC
-	TRBV20-1	TRBJ2-3	TRBD1	CSASQRDRGYTDTQYF	TGCAGTGCTAGTCAGCGGGACAGGGGGTATACAGATACGCAGTATTTT
-	TRBV6-4	TRBJ2-1	TRBD2	CASSGIAGGPVGEQFF	TGTGCCAGCAGCGGAATAGCGGGAGGGCCGGTTGGTGAGCAGTTCTTC
-	TRBV10-3	TRBJ1-1	-	CAIRPSYGNTEAFF	TGTGCCATCAGACCCTCGTACGGGAACACTGAAGCTTTCTTT
once	TRBV11-1	TRBJ1-3	-	CASKESSGNTIYF	TGTGCCAGCAAGGAGAGCTCTGGAAACACCATATATTTT
-	TRBV5-4	TRBJ1-2	TRBD1	CASSLVGGDSYGYTF	TGTGCCAGCAGCTTGGTAGGGGGCGATTCCTATGGCTACACCTTC
-	TRBV6-5	TRBJ1-1	-	CASSGQGQTEAFF	TGTGCCAGCTCGGGGCAGGGACAAACTGAAGCTTTCTTT
-	TRBV5-1	TRBJ2-3	-	CASQNEGGDTQYF	TGCGCCAGCCAAAACGAGGGCGGAGATACGCAGTATTTT
-	TRBV15	TRBJ2-7	-	CATSRDLLYFEEGGYEQYF	TGTGCCACCAGCAGAGATCTTTTATACTTCGAGGAGGGGGGGTACGAGCAGTACTTC
-	TRBV6-1	TRBJ2-7	TRBD2	CASSDRGTTESSYEQYF	TGTGCCAGCAGTGACCGGGGGACTACAGAAAGCTCCTACGAGCAGTACTTC
-	TRBV7-7	TRBJ1-6	TRBD1	CASSSGQDNSPLHF	TGTGCCAGCAGCTCGGGACAGGATAATTCACCCCTCCACTTT
-	TRBV6-5	TRBJ2-7	-	CASNGARQSSYEQYF	TGTGCCAGCAACGGCGCCAGGCAGAGCTCCTACGAGCAGTACTTC
-	TRBV7-9	TRBJ1-2	-	CASSLREGDYGYTF	TGTGCCAGCAGCTTAAGAGAGGGAGACTATGGCTACACCTTC